This T cell receptor (beta chain) is from a study of early stage breast cancer tumors (dated 2017 in TCRdb). A note on the overall study: Of the roughly 16 invasive breast tumors, roughly 13 were found to be estrogen receptor-positive, progesterone receptor-positive and HER2-negative. About 65% of the 12 ER+/PR+/HER2- tumors were invasive ductal carcinomas, while the other four were invasive lobular carcinomas. A read coverage of roughly 10-fold per sample was achieved on average. The samples as a whole yielded approximately 2,800,000 detected templates, corresponding to roughly 1.1 million unique clonotypes. The investigation overall reported the following: Chain pairing and functional markers such as CD4, CD8 and FOXP3 were not captured by bulk genomic DNA sequencing of unsorted cells. Greater similarity was observed between blood and normal breast repertoires than between blood and tumor repertoires, and tumor was distinguished from normal in about 90% of the 16 patients when each tissue was compared with blood. Because the cohort was small, a breakdown by tumor subtype could not be done. Enriched TCRB sequences shared across patients were found to be mostly commonly generated sequences that were unlikely to play an important role in the tumor microenvironment. Compared with adjacent normal breast tissue, tumors had about 2.6-fold higher T cell density and higher clonality.

Comment on this clone: What this receptor recognizes is not known. Base quality data are lacking; no much larger clone is found one base away.

The study profiled bulk TCR beta-chain repertoires in matched peripheral blood, tumor and adjacent normal breast tissue taken from fewer than 20 patients with early-stage breast cancer. Before surgery, about 4.5-11 mL of whole blood was collected into EDTA tubes and then processed within 2 hours. Peripheral blood mononuclear cells were isolated by Ficoll-Paque centrifugation in SepMate-50 tubes. PBMCs were cryopreserved in about 90% FBS with approximately 10% DMSO in aliquots of roughly 1.9 to 4.5 million cells and stored in liquid nitrogen. The Qiagen AllPrep DNA/RNA Mini kit was used for genomic DNA extraction. Taken from the germline V gene, the CDR1 and CDR2 loops are MDHEN and SYDVKM. Including cysteine and phenylalanine, the CDR3 has 15 amino acids. Of all the DNA, just the CDR3 is kept, 45 bases in frame from base 1. The V end gives up 5 bases and the J end 4 bases, leaving 5 bases in the junction not matched to a gene.

Each sample was amplified in two independent genomic DNA replicates, using 0.5 to 0.65 ug for blood and around 1.4 ug for tumor or normal breast. Following the manufacturer's instructions, the ImmunoSeq Intro kit was used to carry out TCRB sequencing on genomic DNA. For absolute quantification, the approximately 29-cycle multiplex PCR included proprietary primers along with spike-in control sequences. Single-end 150-bp reads were used to sequence an 87-bp fragment spanning the CDR3 and the flanking V and J genes. Seven samples, with two replicates for each sample, were multiplexed per lane of an Illumina MiSeq using version 3.0 chemistry. The study's processing was this. Raw data were processed by the vendor's proprietary pipeline, with both replicates merged into one result per sample. A clonotype was defined as productive rearrangements that share the same V-gene family, CDR3 amino acid sequence and J-gene segment. Clonality was calculated as 1 minus the normalized Shannon entropy (Pielou evenness) of TCRB abundances. T cell density was estimated by dividing total templates by the number of input cells inferred from the DNA input amount. Total repertoire diversity and clonality were estimated with Recon using default parameters. Tumor-enriched clonotypes were defined as having over 0.1% abundance in tumor and at least 32-fold higher abundance than in normal breast. Held by TCRdb, this immuneACCESS table contains in-frame sequences only and omits some clones. Under half of the omission traces to an unresolved V gene where checked; the cause of the rest is unknown. D and trimming come from the DNA, and the V and J calls and clone size come from that table. Across this sample there are some 47,000 clones, with about 83% seen only once. The biggest ten clones account for more than 1.1% of the sample.

The chain was built from TRBV28 and TRBJ2-2, and TRBD2 matches 9 of the central bases. Sequencing was done on a sample of blood. The TCR was taken from a person aged 45 to 59 with breast cancer. The nucleotide sequence is given as TGTGCCAGCAGTGATGCGGGGGGGCCCACCGGGGAGCTGTTTTTT. The resulting protein is CASSDAGGPTGELFF. The CDR3, completed at both ends by the reference TRBV28 and TRBJ2-2 genes, gives the full variable domain DVKVTQSSRYLVKRTGEKVFLECVQDMDHENMFWYRQDPGLGLRLIYFSYDVKMKEKGDIPEGYSVSREKKERFSLILESASTNQTSMYLCASSDAGGPTGELFFGEGSRLTVL.